The TCR beta chain described here comes from a study of blood T cell repertoires in COVID-19. Study as a whole: From the United States, Italy and Spain came samples of acute and convalescent COVID-19. The analysed material was cDNA or gDNA that came from T cells, B-cell-depleted T cells, or PBMCs.

The CDR3 sequence is 15 residues long. V trimming: 3 bases; J trimming: 2 bases; junction bases outside the gene matches: 6. Germline values: CDR1 SGHVS, CDR2 FNYEAQ. This clone was seen only a few times. Measured with immunoSEQ multiplex PCR; TCRdb has only the in-frame clones, and not every one. The sample holds some 140,000 clones, around three quarters seen once. V usage is TRBV7-6 and J usage is TRBJ2-5; 7 bases are shared with TRBD2. The TCR originated in an older man with acute or convalescent COVID-19. Sequencing was carried out using peripheral blood. The CDR3, as DNA: TGTGCCAGCAGCTTGATGACTAGCCTACAAGAGACCCAGTACTTC. It specifies CASSLMTSLQETQYF. The entire variable domain, with the rest obtained from reference TRBV7-6 and TRBJ2-5, is as follows: GAGVSQSPRYKVTKRGQDVALRCDPISGHVSLYWYRQALGQGPEFLTYFNYEAQQDKSGLPNDRFSAERPEGSISTLTIQRTEQRDSAMYRCASSLMTSLQETQYFGPGTRLLVL.